These T cell receptor beta chains were read from a single sample in a study of beta chain features in type 1 diabetes. The data were produced by immunoSEQ multiplex PCR, yet TCRdb's version contains in-frame clones alone and is incomplete. The profile shows roughly 140,000 clones, 9% to 12% of them singletons. Sequenced sample: central memory CD4+ T cells from blood. These receptors originate from a young man with type 1 diabetes. CDR3s include the opening cysteine and the closing phenylalanine or tryptophan. D genes are given only for firm matches. Expanded clones get a size class; other rows say once, few or many, or leave the size out.

TRBJ2-7 TRBD2 NA TRBV18 CASSPASGGSGGEQYF TGTGCCAGCTCACCAGCGAGCGGAGGGTCGGGGGGCGAGCAGTACTTC
TRBJ2-7 NA few TRBV5-6 CASSLQGGSAAQYF TGTGCCAGCAGCTTACAGGGTGGAAGCGCGGCGCAGTACTTC
TRBJ2-7 NA few TRBV5-4 CASSQARFYEQYF TGCGCCAGCAGCCAAGCGAGGTTCTACGAGCAGTACTTC
TRBJ2-1 TRBD2 many TRBV9 CASSETSGDYNEQFF TGTGCCAGCAGCGAGACTAGCGGGGACTACAATGAGCAGTTCTTC
TRBJ2-3 TRBD2 few TRBV11-2 CASSLRVSGSTDTQYF TGTGCCAGCAGCTTACGTGTTAGCGGGAGCACAGATACGCAGTATTTT
TRBJ2-1 NA NA TRBV15 CATSNLVPSYNEQFF TGTGCCACCAGCAATCTAGTCCCCTCCTACAATGAGCAGTTCTTC
TRBJ2-3 NA many TRBV5-1 CASSFRDTDTQYF TGCGCCAGCAGCTTCAGGGACACAGATACGCAGTATTTT
TRBJ2-7 TRBD2 NA TRBV4-2 CASSQAGTSGSYEQYF TGTGCCAGCAGCCAGGCCGGGACTAGCGGTTCCTACGAGCAGTACTTC
TRBJ2-5 NA NA TRBV14 CASSQDTGWGETQYF TGTGCCAGCAGCCAAGATACAGGGTGGGGAGAGACCCAGTACTTC
TRBJ2-6 TRBD2 NA TRBV7-8 CASSFGGRSGANVLTF TGTGCCAGCAGCTTCGGCGGGAGATCTGGGGCCAACGTCCTGACTTTC
TRBJ1-2 TRBD1 once TRBV27 CASSRTGDTYGYTF TGTGCCAGCAGCCGGACAGGGGATACTTATGGCTACACCTTC
TRBJ1-2 NA NA TRBV7-2 CASSFVSGSDYGYTF TGTGCCAGCAGCTTTGTTTCCGGAAGCGACTATGGCTACACCTTC
TRBJ2-1 NA few TRBV23-1 CASSHHLIPSWFGSEQFF TGCGCCAGCAGTCACCACCTTATTCCGAGCTGGTTTGGTAGTGAGCAGTTCTTC
TRBJ2-7 NA few TRBV12-2 CASRPGLWSYEQYF TGTGCAAGTCGCCCCGGCCTTTGGAGCTACGAGCAGTACTTC
TRBJ2-7 NA NA TRBV14 CASSQGARLSYEQYF TGTGCCAGCAGCCAAGGCGCCCGCCTCTCCTACGAGCAGTACTTC
TRBJ2-5 NA NA TRBV5-6 CASSSWTVQETQYF TGTGCCAGCAGCTCCTGGACTGTCCAAGAGACCCAGTACTTC
TRBJ2-1 NA few TRBV7-3 CASRDWAGGVFF TGTGCCAGCAGGGACTGGGCCGGAGGAGTGTTCTTC
TRBJ1-2 NA few TRBV25-1 CASSSTVNYGYTF TGTGCCAGCAGTTCCACAGTTAACTATGGCTACACCTTC
TRBJ1-2 NA NA TRBV6-1 CASNQGTGYGYTF TGTGCCAGCAACCAGGGGACCGGCTATGGCTACACCTTC
TRBJ1-4 TRBD1 NA TRBV28 CASSFGGTENEKLFF TGTGCCAGCAGTTTCGGCGGGACAGAGAATGAAAAACTGTTTTTT
TRBJ1-2 TRBD1 NA TRBV30 CAWTKGARGYTF TGTGCCTGGACCAAGGGGGCGAGGGGCTACACCTTC
TRBJ2-6 TRBD2 many TRBV27 CASSPRLAGAEVLTF TGTGCCAGCAGTCCGCGACTAGCGGGGGCGGAGGTCCTGACTTTC
TRBJ1-1 NA few TRBV2 CASRRDTEAFF TGTGCCAGCAGGAGGGACACTGAAGCTTTCTTT
TRBJ1-2 TRBD1 few TRBV7-8 CASSSNDRGQRGYTF TGTGCCAGCAGCTCAAACGACAGGGGGCAGCGTGGCTACACCTTC
TRBJ2-1 NA few TRBV9 CASTPARHNEQFF TGTGCCAGCACCCCAGCGCGCCACAATGAGCAGTTCTTC
TRBJ2-3 TRBD2 NA TRBV5-1 CASHPGLAGDTQYF TGCGCCAGTCATCCGGGACTAGCAGGGGATACGCAGTATTTT
TRBJ2-7 TRBD2 NA TRBV9 CASSVVILAGAYEQYF TGTGCCAGCAGCGTAGTTATCCTAGCGGGGGCCTACGAGCAGTACTTC
TRBJ2-3 TRBD2 few TRBV4-3 CASSQGQGLAGTDTQYF TGCGCCAGCAGCCAAGGTCAGGGACTAGCGGGAACAGATACGCAGTATTTT
TRBJ2-3 TRBD2 NA TRBV10-3 CAISAGLGGTDTQYF TGTGCCATCAGTGCGGGACTAGGAGGGACAGATACGCAGTATTTT
TRBJ1-4 NA few TRBV18 CASSIATNEKLFF TGTGCCAGCTCTATAGCAACTAATGAAAAACTGTTTTTT
TRBJ1-1 NA NA TRBV19 CASSIAVRNTEAFF TGTGCCAGTAGTATTGCGGTCAGGAACACTGAAGCTTTCTTT
TRBJ2-5 NA NA TRBV7-9 CASTGQETQYF TGTGCCAGCACGGGCCAAGAGACCCAGTACTTC
TRBJ2-5 TRBD1 few TRBV5-1 CASSPRTGSGGETQYF TGCGCCAGCAGTCCCCGGACAGGGAGCGGCGGGGAGACCCAGTACTTC
TRBJ2-7 NA NA TRBV10-3 CAAGGREIYEQYF TGTGCCGCGGGTGGACGGGAGATTTACGAGCAGTACTTC
TRBJ2-5 TRBD2 few TRBV27 CASRTLAGVQAEETQYF TGTGCCAGCAGAACTCTAGCGGGAGTCCAGGCAGAAGAGACCCAGTACTTC
TRBJ2-1 TRBD2 many TRBV5-1 CASSPTSVTYNEQFF TGCGCCAGCAGCCCAACTAGCGTTACCTACAATGAGCAGTTCTTC
TRBJ2-7 NA few TRBV6-6 CASSLAGTSPNEQYF TGTGCCAGCAGTTTGGCCGGGACTTCCCCCAACGAGCAGTACTTC
TRBJ2-1 NA few TRBV19 CASSIKRNNEQFF TGTGCCAGTAGTATAAAGCGAAACAATGAGCAGTTCTTC
TRBJ2-1 TRBD2 few TRBV7-3 CASSTAGGPANEQFF TGTGCCAGCAGCACGGCGGGAGGGCCTGCCAATGAGCAGTTCTTC
TRBJ2-7 TRBD2 NA TRBV28 CASSRTSYEQYF TGTGCCAGCAGTCGGACTAGCTACGAGCAGTACTTC
TRBJ1-1 TRBD1 NA TRBV5-1 CASSGGTENTEAFF TGCGCCAGCAGCGGCGGGACAGAGAACACTGAAGCTTTCTTT
TRBJ2-5 NA few TRBV29-1 CSVKTGQETQYF TGCAGCGTCAAGACAGGACAAGAGACCCAGTACTTC
TRBJ2-1 NA NA TRBV28 CASSPLSSSYNEQFF TGTGCCAGCAGTCCCCTTTCGAGCTCCTACAATGAGCAGTTCTTC
TRBJ2-3 TRBD2 NA TRBV28 CASSLTTSGTTDTQYF TGTGCCAGCAGCCTGACGACTAGCGGGACGACAGATACGCAGTATTTT
TRBJ1-1 NA few TRBV27 CASSFDRNTEAFF TGTGCCAGCAGTTTCGACAGGAACACTGAAGCTTTCTTT
TRBJ2-1 TRBD1 NA TRBV9 CASSGQGASYNEQFF TGTGCCAGCAGCGGACAGGGGGCTTCATACAATGAGCAGTTCTTC
TRBJ2-3 TRBD2 NA TRBV4-2 CASSQELAGTDTQYF TGTGCCAGCAGCCAAGAGCTAGCGGGAACAGATACGCAGTATTTT
TRBJ2-7 TRBD1 few TRBV28 CASSSGQDSEQYF TGTGCCAGCAGCTCGGGACAGGACTCCGAGCAGTACTTC